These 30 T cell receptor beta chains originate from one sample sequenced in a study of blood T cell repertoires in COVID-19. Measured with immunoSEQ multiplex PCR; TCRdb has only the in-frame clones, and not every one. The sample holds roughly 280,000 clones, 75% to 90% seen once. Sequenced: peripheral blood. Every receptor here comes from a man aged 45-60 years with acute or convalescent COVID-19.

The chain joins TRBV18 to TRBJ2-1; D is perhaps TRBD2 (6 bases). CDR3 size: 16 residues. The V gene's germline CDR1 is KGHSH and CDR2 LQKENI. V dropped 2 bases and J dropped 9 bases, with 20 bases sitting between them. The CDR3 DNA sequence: TGTGCCAGCTCACCATTGACTAGGAAAGACGAGGGTGAGCAGTTCTTC. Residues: CASSPLTRKDEGEQFF.

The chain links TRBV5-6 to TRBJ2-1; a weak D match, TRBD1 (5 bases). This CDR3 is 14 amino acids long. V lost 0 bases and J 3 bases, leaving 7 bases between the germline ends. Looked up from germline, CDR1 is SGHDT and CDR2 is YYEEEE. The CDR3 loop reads CASSLGQYYNEQFF. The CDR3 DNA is TGTGCCAGCAGCTTGGGACAGTACTACAATGAGCAGTTCTTC.

The CDR3 region has the DNA TGTGCCAGCTCACCACGGGAGGTTCCGCTTTCCTACGAGCAGTACTTC. Encoded protein: CASSPREVPLSYEQYF. This chain joins TRBV18 and TRBJ2-7; D might be TRBD2 (6 bases). V was shortened by 1 base and J by 1 base, with 14 bases between the two germline ends. Germline assignment: CDR1 KGHSH and CDR2 LQKENI. The CDR3 is made up of 16 amino acids.

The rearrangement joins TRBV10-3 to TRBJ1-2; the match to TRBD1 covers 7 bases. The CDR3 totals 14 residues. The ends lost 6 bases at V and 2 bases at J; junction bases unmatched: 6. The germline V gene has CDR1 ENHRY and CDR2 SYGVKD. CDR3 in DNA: TGTGCCATCAGCCTGGGGACAGAGAACTATGGCTACACCTTC. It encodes CAISLGTENYGYTF.

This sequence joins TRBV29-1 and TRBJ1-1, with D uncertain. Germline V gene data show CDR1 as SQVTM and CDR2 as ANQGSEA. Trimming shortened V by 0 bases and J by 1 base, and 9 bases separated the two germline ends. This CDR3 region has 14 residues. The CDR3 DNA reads TGCAGCGTTGAAGATGGGAGGGAGAACACTGAAGCTTTCTTT. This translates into CSVEDGRENTEAFF. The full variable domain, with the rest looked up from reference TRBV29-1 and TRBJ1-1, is SAVISQKPSRDICQRGTSLTIQCQVDSQVTMMFWYRQQPGQSLTLIATANQGSEATYESGFVIDKFPISRPNLTFSTLTVSNMSPEDSSIYLCSVEDGRENTEAFFGQGTRLTVV.

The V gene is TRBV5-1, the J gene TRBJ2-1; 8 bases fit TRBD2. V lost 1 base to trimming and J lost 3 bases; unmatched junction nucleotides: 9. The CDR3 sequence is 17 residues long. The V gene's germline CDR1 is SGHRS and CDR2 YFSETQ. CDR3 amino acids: CASSLKPGGAGYNEQFF. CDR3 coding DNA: TGCGCCAGCAGCTTGAAACCCGGGGGGGCTGGCTACAATGAGCAGTTCTTC.

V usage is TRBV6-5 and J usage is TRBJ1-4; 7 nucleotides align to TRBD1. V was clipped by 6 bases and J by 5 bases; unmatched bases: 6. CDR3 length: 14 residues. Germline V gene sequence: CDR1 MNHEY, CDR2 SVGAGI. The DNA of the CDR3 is TGTGCCAGCAGAACGACAGGGTCGAATGAAAAACTGTTTTTT. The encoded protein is CASRTTGSNEKLFF.

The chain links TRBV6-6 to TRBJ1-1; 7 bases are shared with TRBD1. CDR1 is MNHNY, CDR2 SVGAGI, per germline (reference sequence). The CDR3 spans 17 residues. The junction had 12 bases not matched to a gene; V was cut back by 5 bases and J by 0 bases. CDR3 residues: CASSPGTAFRMNTEAFF. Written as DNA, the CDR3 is TGTGCCAGCAGTCCCGGGACAGCTTTTAGAATGAACACTGAAGCTTTCTTT.

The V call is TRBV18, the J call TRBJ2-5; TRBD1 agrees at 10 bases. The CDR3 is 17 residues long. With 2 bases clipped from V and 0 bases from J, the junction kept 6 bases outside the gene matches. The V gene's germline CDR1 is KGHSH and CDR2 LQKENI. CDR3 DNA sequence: TGTGCCAGCTCACCAGGAATGGGACAGGGGTACCAAGAGACCCAGTACTTC. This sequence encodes CASSPGMGQGYQETQYF.

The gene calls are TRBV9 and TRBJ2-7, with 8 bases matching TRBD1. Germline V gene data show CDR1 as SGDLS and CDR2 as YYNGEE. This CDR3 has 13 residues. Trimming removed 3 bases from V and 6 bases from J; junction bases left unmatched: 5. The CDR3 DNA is TGTGCCAGCAGCGGGGGACAGGACACCGAGCAGTACTTC. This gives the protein CASSGGQDTEQYF.

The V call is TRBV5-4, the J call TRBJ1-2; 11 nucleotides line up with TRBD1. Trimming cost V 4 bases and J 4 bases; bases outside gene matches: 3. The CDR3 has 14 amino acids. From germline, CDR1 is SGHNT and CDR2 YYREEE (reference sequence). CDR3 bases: TGTGCCAGCAGCCGGACAGGGGGCAGCTATGGCTACACCTTC. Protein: CASSRTGGSYGYTF.

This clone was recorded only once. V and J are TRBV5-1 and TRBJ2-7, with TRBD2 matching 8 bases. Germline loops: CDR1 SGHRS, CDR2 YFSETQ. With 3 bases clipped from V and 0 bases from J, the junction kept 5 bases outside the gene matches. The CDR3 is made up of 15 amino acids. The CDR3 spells CASSSIAGPSYEQYF. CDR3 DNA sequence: TGCGCCAGCAGCTCCATAGCGGGGCCCTCCTACGAGCAGTACTTC.

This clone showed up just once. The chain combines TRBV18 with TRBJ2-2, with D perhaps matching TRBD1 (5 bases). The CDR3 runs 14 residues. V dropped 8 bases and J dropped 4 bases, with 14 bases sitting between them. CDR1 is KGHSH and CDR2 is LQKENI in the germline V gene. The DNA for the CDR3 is TGTGCCAGCCCCCCTGAAACAGGCACCGGGGAGCTGTTTTTT. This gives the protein CASPPETGTGELFF.

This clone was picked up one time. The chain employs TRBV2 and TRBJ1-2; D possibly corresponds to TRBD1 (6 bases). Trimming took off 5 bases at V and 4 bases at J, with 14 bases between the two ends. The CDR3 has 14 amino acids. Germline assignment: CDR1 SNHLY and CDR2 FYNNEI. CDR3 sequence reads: CASSLLQGSYGYTF. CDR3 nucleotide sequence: TGTGCCAGCAGTCTACTACAGGGTAGCTATGGCTACACCTTC.

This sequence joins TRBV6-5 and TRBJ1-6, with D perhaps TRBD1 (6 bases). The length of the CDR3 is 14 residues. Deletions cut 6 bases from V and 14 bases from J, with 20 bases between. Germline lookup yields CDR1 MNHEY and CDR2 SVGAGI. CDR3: CASSHGQPPGSLHF. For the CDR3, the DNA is TGTGCCAGCAGCCACGGACAGCCGCCTGGTTCCCTCCACTTT.

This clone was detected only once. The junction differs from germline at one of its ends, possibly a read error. This CDR3 is CASSESHYGVRGF. CDR3 in DNA: TGCGCCAGCAGTGAGTCTCACTACGGAGTCCGAGGTTTT. The rearrangement links TRBV10-1 to TRBJ2-3, with D unresolved. The CDR3 runs 13 residues. The V gene's germline CDR1 is WNHNN and CDR2 SYGVQD (reference sequence).

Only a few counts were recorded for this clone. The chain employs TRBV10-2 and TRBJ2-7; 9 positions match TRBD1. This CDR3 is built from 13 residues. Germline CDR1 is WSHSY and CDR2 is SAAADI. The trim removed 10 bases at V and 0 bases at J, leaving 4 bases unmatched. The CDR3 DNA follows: TGCGCCACCCGGGACAGGGACTCCTACGAGCAGTACTTC. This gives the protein CATRDRDSYEQYF.

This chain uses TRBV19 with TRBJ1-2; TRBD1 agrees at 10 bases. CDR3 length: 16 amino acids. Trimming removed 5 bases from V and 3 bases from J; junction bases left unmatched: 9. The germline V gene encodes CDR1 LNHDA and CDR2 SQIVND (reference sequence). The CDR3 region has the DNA TGTGCCAGTAGTTCCCCAGGGACAGGGGTTGACTATGGCTACACCTTC. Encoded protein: CASSSPGTGVDYGYTF.

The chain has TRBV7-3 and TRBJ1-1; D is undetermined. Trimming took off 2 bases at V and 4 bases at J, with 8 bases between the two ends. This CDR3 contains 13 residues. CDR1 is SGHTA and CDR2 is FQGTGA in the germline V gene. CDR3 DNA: TGTGCCAGCAGCTTATATAGTAGCACTGAAGCTTTCTTT. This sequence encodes CASSLYSSTEAFF.

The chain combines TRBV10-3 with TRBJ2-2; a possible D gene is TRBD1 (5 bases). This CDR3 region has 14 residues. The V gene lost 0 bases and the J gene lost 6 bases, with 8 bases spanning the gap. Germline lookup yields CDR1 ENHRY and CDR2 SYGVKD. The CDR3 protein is CAISESIGAGELFF. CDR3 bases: TGTGCCATCAGTGAGTCTATAGGGGCCGGGGAGCTGTTTTTT.

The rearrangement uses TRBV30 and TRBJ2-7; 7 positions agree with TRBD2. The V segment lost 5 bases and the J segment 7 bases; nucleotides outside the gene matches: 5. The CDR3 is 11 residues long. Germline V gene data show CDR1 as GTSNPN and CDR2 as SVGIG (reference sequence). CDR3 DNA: TGTGCCTGGGCCTGGGAGGGGGAGCAGTACTTC. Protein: CAWAWEGEQYF.

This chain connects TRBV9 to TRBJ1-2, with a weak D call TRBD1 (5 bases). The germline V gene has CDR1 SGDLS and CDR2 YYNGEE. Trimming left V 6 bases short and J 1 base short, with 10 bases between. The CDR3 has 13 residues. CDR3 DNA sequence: TGTGCCAGCACCATCAGGGATAACTATGGCTACACCTTC. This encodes CASTIRDNYGYTF.

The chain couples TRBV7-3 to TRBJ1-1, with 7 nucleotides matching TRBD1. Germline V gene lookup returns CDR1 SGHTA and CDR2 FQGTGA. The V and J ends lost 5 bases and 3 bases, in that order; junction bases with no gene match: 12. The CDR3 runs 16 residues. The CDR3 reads CASSPSQGTIHTEAFF. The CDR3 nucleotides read TGTGCCAGCAGCCCCTCACAGGGGACAATACACACTGAAGCTTTCTTT.

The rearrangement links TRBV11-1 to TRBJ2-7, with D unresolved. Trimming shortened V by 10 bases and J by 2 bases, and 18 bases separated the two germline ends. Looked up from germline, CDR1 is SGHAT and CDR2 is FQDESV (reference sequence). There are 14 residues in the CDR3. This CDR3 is CAISRKDSTYEQYF. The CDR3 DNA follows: TGTGCCATCTCTAGGAAGGATAGCACCTACGAGCAGTACTTC.

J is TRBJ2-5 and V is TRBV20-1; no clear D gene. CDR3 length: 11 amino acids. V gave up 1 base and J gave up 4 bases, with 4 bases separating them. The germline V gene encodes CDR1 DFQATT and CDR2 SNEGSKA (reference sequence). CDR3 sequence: CSARGVETQYF. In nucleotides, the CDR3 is TGCAGTGCTAGAGGAGTAGAGACCCAGTACTTC.

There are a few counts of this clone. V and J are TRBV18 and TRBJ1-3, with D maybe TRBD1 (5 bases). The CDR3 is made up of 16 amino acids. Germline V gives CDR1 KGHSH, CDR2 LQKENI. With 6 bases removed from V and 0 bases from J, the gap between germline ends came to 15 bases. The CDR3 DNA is TGTGCCAGCTCTCGACAGAGGACCCTCTCTGGAAACACCATATATTTT. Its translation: CASSRQRTLSGNTIYF.

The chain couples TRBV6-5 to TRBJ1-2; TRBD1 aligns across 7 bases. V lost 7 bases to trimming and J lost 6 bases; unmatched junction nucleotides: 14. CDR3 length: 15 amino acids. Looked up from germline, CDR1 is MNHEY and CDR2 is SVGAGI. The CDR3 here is CASTMKKGALDGYTF. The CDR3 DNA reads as TGTGCCAGCACCATGAAGAAGGGGGCGTTGGATGGCTACACCTTC.

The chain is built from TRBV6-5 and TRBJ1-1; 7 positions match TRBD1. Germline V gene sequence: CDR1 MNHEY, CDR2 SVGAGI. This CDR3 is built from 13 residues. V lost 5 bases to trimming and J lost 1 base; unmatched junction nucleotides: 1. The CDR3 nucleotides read TGTGCCAGCAGTCGACAGGGGAACACTGAAGCTTTCTTT. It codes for CASSRQGNTEAFF.

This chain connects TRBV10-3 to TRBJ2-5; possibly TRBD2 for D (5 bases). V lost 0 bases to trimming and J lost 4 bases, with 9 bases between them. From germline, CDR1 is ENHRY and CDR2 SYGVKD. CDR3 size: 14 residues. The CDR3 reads CAISESRARETQYF. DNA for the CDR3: TGTGCCATCAGTGAGTCGAGGGCCAGAGAGACCCAGTACTTC.

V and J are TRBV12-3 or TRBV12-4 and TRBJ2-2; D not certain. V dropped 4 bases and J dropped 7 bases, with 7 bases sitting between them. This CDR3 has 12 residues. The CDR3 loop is CASSSLSGELFF. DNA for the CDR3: TGTGCCAGCAGTTCCCTAAGCGGGGAGCTGTTTTTT.